This T cell receptor beta chain is from a study of blood T cell repertoires in COVID-19. On the study more broadly: From the United States, Italy and Spain came samples of acute and convalescent COVID-19. In each case, the material was cDNA or gDNA derived from T cells, B-cell-depleted T cells, or PBMCs.

This CDR3 is 13 amino acids long. Germline CDR1 KGHSH, CDR2 LQKENI. J was trimmed by 7 bases and V by 0 bases; bases with no gene match: 0. The assay was immunoSEQ multiplex PCR, and TCRdb's table has in-frame clones only and misses some. The table lists fewer than 250,000 clones, around 90% of them singletons. The chain recombines TRBV18 with TRBJ2-1; 7 positions agree with TRBD1. The sample was peripheral blood. The sequence came from a man younger than 45 with acute or convalescent COVID-19. The CDR3 loop is CASSPPTGNEQFF. The DNA for the CDR3 is TGTGCCAGCTCACCACCGACAGGGAATGAGCAGTTCTTC.